Shown below are 20 T cell receptor beta chains from a single sample sequenced in a study of blood T cell repertoires in COVID-19. Sequencing used immunoSEQ multiplex PCR; TCRdb keeps in-frame clones, though not all of them. The table shows about 180,000 clones, with about 88% occurring only once. Sequenced: peripheral blood. The receptors here all came from a woman between 25 and 40 years old with active or convalescent COVID-19.

This rearrangement joins TRBV7-2 to TRBJ2-5, with D maybe TRBD2 (5 bases). V was trimmed by 2 bases and J by 0 bases, leaving 7 bases between them. CDR3 length: 14 residues. Per germline, CDR1 SGHTA and CDR2 FQGNSA. CDR3 in amino acids: CASSLTGNQETQYF. The CDR3 nucleotides read TGTGCCAGCAGCTTAACCGGGAACCAAGAGACCCAGTACTTC.

The chain recombines TRBV11-3 with TRBJ1-3; 8 bases map to TRBD1. V was clipped by 5 bases and J by 6 bases; unmatched bases: 6. The length of the CDR3 is 14 residues. Germline CDR1 SGHNT, CDR2 YENEEA. CDR3 sequence reads: CASSPGTGENTIYF. The CDR3 DNA is TGTGCCAGCAGCCCCGGGACAGGCGAAAACACCATATATTTT.

In DNA form, the CDR3 reads TGTGCCAGCACATACTTTGCGGGGAGCTCTGGAAACACCATATATTTT. Translated, it gives CASTYFAGSSGNTIYF. The chain couples TRBV6-6 to TRBJ1-3, with unresolved D. The length of the CDR3 is 16 residues. Germline CDR1 MNHNY, CDR2 SVGAGI (reference sequence). Trimming removed 7 bases at V and 0 bases at J, with 16 bases between.

CDR3 in DNA: TGTGCCAGCAGGATCCGGGACAGGGACTCCGGGGAGCTGTTTTTT. As protein: CASRIRDRDSGELFF. The V call is TRBV5-4, the J call TRBJ2-2; 9 nucleotides agree with TRBD1. The CDR3 length is 15 residues. Germline trimming cut 5 bases from V and 6 bases from J; bases unmatched to any gene: 8. Germline lookup yields CDR1 SGHNT and CDR2 YYREEE (reference sequence).

The CDR3: CSVEGGDSVSYEQYF. In DNA form, the CDR3 reads TGCAGCGTTGAAGGCGGGGACAGTGTCTCGTACGAGCAGTACTTC. The chain links TRBV29-1 to TRBJ2-7; D possibly corresponds to TRBD1 (7 bases). V shed 1 base and J shed 4 bases, with 17 bases lying between them. This CDR3 comprises 15 residues. CDR1 is SQVTM and CDR2 is ANQGSEA in the germline V gene.

The rearrangement joins TRBV28 to TRBJ2-5, with D possibly TRBD2 on 5 matching bases. This CDR3 comprises 16 residues. V gave up 5 bases and J gave up 2 bases, with 18 bases separating them. Germline V CDR1 and CDR2: MDHEN, SYDVKM. The CDR3 here is CASSGLAGPKQETQYF. The DNA for the CDR3 is TGTGCCAGCAGTGGCCTAGCTGGACCTAAACAAGAGACCCAGTACTTC.

In its sample, this clone was seen a few times. This chain joins TRBV3-1 (or the pseudogene TRBV3-2) and TRBJ1-2; D is unresolved. Germline CDR1 reads LGHDT; CDR2 reads YNNKEL (reference sequence). The CDR3 covers 14 residues. Trimming took off 4 bases at V and 5 bases at J, with 14 bases between the two ends. The CDR3 nucleotides are TGTGCCAGCAGCCTCGACATCGGAGGTTATGGCTACACCTTC. It codes for CASSLDIGGYGYTF.

The rearrangement joins TRBV18 to TRBJ1-4; the D is unclear. This CDR3 region has 14 residues. CDR1 is KGHSH, CDR2 LQKENI, per germline. V gave up 2 bases and J gave up 3 bases, with 7 bases separating them. CDR3 amino acids: CASSPVDSNEKLFF. CDR3 sequence (DNA): TGTGCCAGCTCACCAGTGGACTCTAATGAAAAACTGTTTTTT.

This rearrangement joins TRBV20-1 to TRBJ2-3; maybe TRBD1 (6 bases). Between the trimmed V and J ends, which lost 3 bases and 4 bases, there was a span of 17 bases. This CDR3 has 15 residues. CDR1 is DFQATT and CDR2 is SNEGSKA in the germline V gene (reference sequence). CDR3 in amino acids: CSASSRQGRSDTQYF. The CDR3, as DNA: TGCAGTGCTAGTTCGAGGCAGGGGCGCTCAGATACGCAGTATTTT.

This chain links TRBV25-1 with TRBJ1-1; 7 nucleotides line up with TRBD1. Per germline, CDR1 MGHDK and CDR2 SYGVNS. After removal of 1 base from V and 11 bases from J, the junction contained 10 bases not matched to a gene. The CDR3 extends over 14 amino acids. The CDR3 DNA reads as TGTGCCAGCAGTGAATCGGTTGGGGAACAGGGGGCTTTCTTT. Translating gives CASSESVGEQGAFF.

The rearrangement uses TRBV5-4 and TRBJ1-5; TRBD1 aligns across 8 bases. CDR1 SGHNT and CDR2 YYREEE come from the germline V gene (reference sequence). The CDR3 totals 15 residues. Germline trimming cut 0 bases from V and 7 bases from J; bases unmatched to any gene: 6. The CDR3, as DNA: TGTGCCAGCAGCTTGGCCCCAGGGGGCGAGCAGCCCCAGCATTTT. Its translation is CASSLAPGGEQPQHF.

V usage is TRBV7-2 and J usage is TRBJ2-1; TRBD2 matches 8 bases. The trim removed 6 bases at V and 5 bases at J, leaving 9 bases unmatched. Per germline, CDR1 SGHTA and CDR2 FQGNSA. This CDR3 has 15 residues. The CDR3 DNA is TGTGCCAGCAGGAGGGGCGGGGGGAAACACAATGAGCAGTTCTTC. This codes for CASRRGGGKHNEQFF.

CDR3 sequence: CAISDYSSGSQNEQFF. CDR3 nucleotide sequence: TGTGCCATCAGTGACTATTCTAGCGGGAGTCAAAATGAGCAGTTCTTC. This chain joins TRBV10-3 and TRBJ2-1; 10 positions match TRBD2. Per germline, CDR1 ENHRY and CDR2 SYGVKD. The length of the CDR3 is 16 residues. Losses at the gene ends were 3 bases for V and 7 bases for J; bases not matched to a gene: 9.

The chain combines TRBV11-2 with TRBJ2-7, with 12 bases aligning to TRBD2. V gave up 5 bases and J gave up 2 bases; unmatched junction bases: 7. The CDR3 extends over 16 amino acids. Germline assignment: CDR1 SGHAT and CDR2 FQNNGV. CDR3 DNA: TGTGCCAGCAGCCGGGGGACTAGCGGGCACCCCTACGAGCAGTACTTC. Translated: CASSRGTSGHPYEQYF.

The CDR3 bases are TGTGCCAGCAGCATGTTACAGGGGGGCCCCCCTTTGGACTATGGCTACACCTTC. It encodes CASSMLQGGPPLDYGYTF. V usage is TRBV7-2 and J usage is TRBJ1-2, with 8 bases identical to TRBD1. From germline, CDR1 is SGHTA and CDR2 FQGNSA. The CDR3 is 18 amino acids. J gave up 3 bases and V 5 bases, and 17 bases lay outside the gene matches.

V usage is TRBV11-2 and J usage is TRBJ2-4; perhaps TRBD2 as D (6 bases). V was trimmed by 5 bases and J by 2 bases, leaving 16 bases between them. Looked up from germline, CDR1 is SGHAT and CDR2 is FQNNGV. The CDR3 extends over 16 amino acids. The CDR3 DNA is TGTGCCAGCAGCCCACACATCGGCGGGACCAAAAACATTCAGTACTTC. Protein: CASSPHIGGTKNIQYF.

The chain recombines TRBV4-1 with TRBJ2-7; the match to TRBD1 covers 9 bases. The trim removed 3 bases at V and 6 bases at J, leaving 9 bases unmatched. The CDR3 has 15 residues. Germline CDR1 MGHRA, CDR2 YSYEKL. The CDR3 coding sequence is TGCGCCAGCAGCCAGGTCGGACAGGGGAGGCGCGAGCAGTACTTC. It codes for CASSQVGQGRREQYF.

This chain joins TRBV5-6 and TRBJ1-6; unclear D gene. Germline assignment: CDR1 SGHDT and CDR2 YYEEEE. CDR3 size: 15 residues. V lost 0 bases to trimming and J lost 7 bases, with 11 bases between them. The CDR3 spells CASSLGAGPNSPLHF. CDR3 coding DNA: TGTGCCAGCAGCTTGGGGGCAGGTCCAAATTCACCCCTCCACTTT.

This clone was seen once. This chain connects TRBV21-1 to TRBJ2-7; the table's D gene call, TRBD1, was not cross checked with the DNA. TRBV21-1 is listed as a pseudogene. This CDR3 has 18 amino acids. The DNA of the CDR3 is TGTGCCAGCAGCAAAGGTTTCGAGGGGGCAGGGGGCACCCACGAGCAGTACTTC. The encoded protein is CASSKGFEGAGGTHEQYF.

The chain couples TRBV20-1 to TRBJ2-1, with 9 bases that match TRBD2. J was trimmed by 4 bases and V by 3 bases; bases with no gene match: 4. The germline V gene has CDR1 DFQATT and CDR2 SNEGSKA (reference sequence). The CDR3 loop spans 14 amino acids. The CDR3 here is CSASGGRGYNEQFF. DNA of the CDR3: TGCAGTGCTAGTGGCGGGAGGGGGTACAATGAGCAGTTCTTC.